This is a list of T cell receptor beta chains from one sample in a study of blood T cell repertoires in COVID-19. Method: immunoSEQ multiplex PCR; TCRdb's copy keeps in-frame clones and lacks some. This sample yields about 170,000 clones, of which roughly 80% are seen a single time; under 3% belongs to the top ten. The sample consisted of peripheral blood. Receptors were obtained from a human donor with acute or convalescent COVID-19. The donor label of this sample is uncertain. CDR3s include the opening cysteine and the closing phenylalanine or tryptophan. Fields, in order: J gene, clone size, D gene, V gene, CDR3 DNA, CDR3 protein. The D gene is left open where the match is weak. Expanded clones are given a class, and other clones once, few, many or no size at all.

j_call: TRBJ2-7
clone_size: .
d_call: TRBD2
v_call: TRBV5-6
cdr3_nt: TGTGCCAGCAGCTTGGTGCGGGGGGACTCCTACGAGCAGTACTTC
cdr3_aa: CASSLVRGDSYEQYF

j_call: TRBJ2-7
clone_size: once
d_call: .
v_call: TRBV28
cdr3_nt: TGTGCCACTCAGCGACGCTACGAGCAGTACTTC
cdr3_aa: CATQRRYEQYF

j_call: TRBJ2-7
clone_size: .
d_call: .
v_call: TRBV20-1
cdr3_nt: TGCAGTGCTAGTTCCCCGGCGGCGAGCTCCTACGAGCAGTACTTC
cdr3_aa: CSASSPAASSYEQYF

j_call: TRBJ2-2
clone_size: few
d_call: TRBD1
v_call: TRBV9
cdr3_nt: TGTGCCAGCAGCGTAGGGGGAACAGGGGCCTCATACTCCGGGGAGCTGTTTTTT
cdr3_aa: CASSVGGTGASYSGELFF

j_call: TRBJ2-1
clone_size: .
d_call: TRBD2
v_call: TRBV3-1/TRBV3-2
cdr3_nt: TGTGCCAGCAGCCCGGGACTAGCCTCCTACAATGAGCAGTTCTTC
cdr3_aa: CASSPGLASYNEQFF

j_call: TRBJ2-1
clone_size: .
d_call: TRBD2
v_call: TRBV9
cdr3_nt: TGTGCCAGCAGCATAAAAGGAACTAGCGGGACCATTAGCTCCTACAATGAGCAGTTCTTC
cdr3_aa: CASSIKGTSGTISSYNEQFF

j_call: TRBJ2-7
clone_size: .
d_call: TRBD2
v_call: TRBV28
cdr3_nt: TGTGCCAGCAGCTCTAGCGGGAGGGCCGTCGGGGAGCAGTACTTC
cdr3_aa: CASSSSGRAVGEQYF

j_call: TRBJ2-1
clone_size: .
d_call: TRBD1
v_call: TRBV13
cdr3_nt: TGTGCCAGCAGTCCCCCGAGACAGGGGGCCTACAATGAGCAGTTCTTC
cdr3_aa: CASSPPRQGAYNEQFF

j_call: TRBJ2-2
clone_size: few
d_call: TRBD1
v_call: TRBV27
cdr3_nt: TGTGCCAGCAGTCAGGGAGACAGGGTCACCGGGGAGCTGTTTTTT
cdr3_aa: CASSQGDRVTGELFF

j_call: TRBJ2-7
clone_size: .
d_call: TRBD2
v_call: TRBV6-4
cdr3_nt: TGTGCCAGCAGGCTAGCGGGAGTGTCCTACGAGCAGTACTTC
cdr3_aa: CASRLAGVSYEQYF

j_call: TRBJ2-1
clone_size: .
d_call: TRBD2
v_call: TRBV30
cdr3_nt: TGTGCCTGGAGTGGGAGCCCTATAGCGGGAGGTTACAATGAGCAGTTCTTC
cdr3_aa: CAWSGSPIAGGYNEQFF

j_call: TRBJ1-1
clone_size: once
d_call: TRBD1
v_call: TRBV4-1
cdr3_nt: TGCGCCAGCAGCCAAGGATGGCAAACCACAGGGGGCGAGATAGCTTTCTTT
cdr3_aa: CASSQGWQTTGGEIAFF

j_call: TRBJ2-1
clone_size: few
d_call: TRBD1
v_call: TRBV28
cdr3_nt: TGTGCCAGCAGTTTACAGGACAGGTACGGGCTACCGGGACAGTTCTTC
cdr3_aa: CASSLQDRYGLPGQFF

j_call: TRBJ2-1
clone_size: .
d_call: TRBD2
v_call: TRBV11-1
cdr3_nt: TGTGCCAGCAGCTTAAGGGACTATCACAATGAGCAGTTCTTC
cdr3_aa: CASSLRDYHNEQFF

j_call: TRBJ2-3
clone_size: .
d_call: TRBD2
v_call: TRBV7-2
cdr3_nt: TGTGCCAGCAGCTCGAACCCGGGACTAGCGGGAGGGGGGGCAGGTACGCAGTATTTT
cdr3_aa: CASSSNPGLAGGGAGTQYF

j_call: TRBJ1-1
clone_size: .
d_call: .
v_call: TRBV5-1
cdr3_nt: TGCGCCAGCAGCACCGGGCAGGGGAACACTGAAGCTTTCTTT
cdr3_aa: CASSTGQGNTEAFF

j_call: TRBJ1-1
clone_size: .
d_call: TRBD1
v_call: TRBV3-1/TRBV3-2
cdr3_nt: TGTGCCAGCAGCCGAGGGGACAGGGGGCGAGGTGCTGAAGCTTTCTTT
cdr3_aa: CASSRGDRGRGAEAFF

j_call: TRBJ2-2
clone_size: .
d_call: .
v_call: TRBV10-3
cdr3_nt: TGTGCCATCAGTGAGAGCGGGCCGTCCACCGGGGAGCTGTTTTTT
cdr3_aa: CAISESGPSTGELFF

j_call: TRBJ1-4
clone_size: once
d_call: TRBD1
v_call: TRBV7-9
cdr3_nt: TGTGCCAGCAGCCCGGGGACAGGGTCGAATGAAAAACTGTTTTTT
cdr3_aa: CASSPGTGSNEKLFF

j_call: TRBJ1-2
clone_size: few
d_call: .
v_call: TRBV4-1
cdr3_nt: TGCGCCAGCAGCCCTCCAGGGAGGGGACGAACTGGCTACACCTTC
cdr3_aa: CASSPPGRGRTGYTF

j_call: TRBJ2-3
clone_size: .
d_call: .
v_call: TRBV9
cdr3_nt: TGTGCCAGCAGCGCCAGGGACTTCCTAGATACGCAGTATTTT
cdr3_aa: CASSARDFLDTQYF

j_call: TRBJ2-3
clone_size: .
d_call: TRBD2
v_call: TRBV29-1
cdr3_nt: TGCAGCATGACTAGCGGGGGGGAAACTACGCAGTATTTT
cdr3_aa: CSMTSGGETTQYF

j_call: TRBJ1-1
clone_size: .
d_call: .
v_call: TRBV10-3
cdr3_nt: TGTGCCATCAGTGAGTCAGCGGTGGGGAACACTGAAGCTTTCTTT
cdr3_aa: CAISESAVGNTEAFF

j_call: TRBJ2-7
clone_size: few
d_call: .
v_call: TRBV19
cdr3_nt: TGTGCCTTCCCCCACTACTACGAGCAGTACTTC
cdr3_aa: CAFPHYYEQYF

j_call: TRBJ1-4
clone_size: .
d_call: .
v_call: TRBV29-1
cdr3_nt: TGCAGCGCGCCCCAGGGTGAAAAACTGTTTTTT
cdr3_aa: CSAPQGEKLFF

j_call: TRBJ2-3
clone_size: .
d_call: TRBD2
v_call: TRBV19
cdr3_nt: TGTGCCAGTAGTATGATGATAGCGGGAGGGTCGACAGATACGCAGTATTTT
cdr3_aa: CASSMMIAGGSTDTQYF

j_call: TRBJ2-3
clone_size: .
d_call: TRBD2
v_call: TRBV27
cdr3_nt: TGTGCCAGCAGGGAGCGGGAGCGCACAGATACGCAGTATTTT
cdr3_aa: CASRERERTDTQYF

j_call: TRBJ2-2
clone_size: .
d_call: TRBD1
v_call: TRBV3-1/TRBV3-2
cdr3_nt: TGTGCCAGCAGGGACAGGGCCACCGGGGAGCTGTTTTTT
cdr3_aa: CASRDRATGELFF

j_call: TRBJ2-7
clone_size: .
d_call: .
v_call: TRBV30
cdr3_nt: TGTGCCTGGAGTCATCGGGGGGACAGGAGACCCTACGAGCAGTACTTC
cdr3_aa: CAWSHRGDRRPYEQYF

j_call: TRBJ2-3
clone_size: once
d_call: .
v_call: TRBV7-2
cdr3_nt: TGTGCCAGCAGCCCCTCCGGGTCACCCCGAGATACGCAGTATTTT
cdr3_aa: CASSPSGSPRDTQYF

j_call: TRBJ2-2
clone_size: once
d_call: TRBD2
v_call: TRBV27
cdr3_nt: TGTGCCAGCAGTTGGTTAGCGGGAGGAACCGGGGAGCTGTTTTTT
cdr3_aa: CASSWLAGGTGELFF

j_call: TRBJ1-3
clone_size: few
d_call: .
v_call: TRBV28
cdr3_nt: TGTGCCAGCGGGGCCCCCTCTGGAAACACCATATATTTT
cdr3_aa: CASGAPSGNTIYF

j_call: TRBJ2-1
clone_size: .
d_call: .
v_call: TRBV7-6
cdr3_nt: TGTGCCAGCAGCTTAGGTCTTGCTAACTACAATGAGCAGTTCTTC
cdr3_aa: CASSLGLANYNEQFF

j_call: TRBJ1-2
clone_size: .
d_call: .
v_call: TRBV11-3
cdr3_nt: TGTGCCAGCAGCGCGTCCGGGCGGGGGGCGGAGTGTGGCTACACCTTC
cdr3_aa: CASSASGRGAECGYTF

j_call: TRBJ2-1
clone_size: .
d_call: TRBD1
v_call: TRBV5-1
cdr3_nt: TGCGCCAGCAGCCGGGACAGTAGACTTGAGCAGTTCTTC
cdr3_aa: CASSRDSRLEQFF

j_call: TRBJ2-3
clone_size: .
d_call: .
v_call: TRBV5-1
cdr3_nt: TGCGCCAGCAGCTTGGACGGTAAGGGGACAGATACGCAGTATTTT
cdr3_aa: CASSLDGKGTDTQYF

j_call: TRBJ1-5
clone_size: .
d_call: .
v_call: TRBV3-1/TRBV3-2
cdr3_nt: TGTGCCAGCAGCCAATTTGTCGGGGAGGGGCAGCCCCAGCATTTT
cdr3_aa: CASSQFVGEGQPQHF

j_call: TRBJ1-2
clone_size: .
d_call: .
v_call: TRBV7-9
cdr3_nt: TGTGCCAGCAGCTCCACAGTTACGTTTGGCTACACCTTC
cdr3_aa: CASSSTVTFGYTF

j_call: TRBJ2-5
clone_size: few
d_call: TRBD2
v_call: TRBV11-2
cdr3_nt: TGTGCCAGCAGCACCACCGCGGGAGATTGGGAGACCCAGTACTTC
cdr3_aa: CASSTTAGDWETQYF

j_call: TRBJ1-1
clone_size: .
d_call: .
v_call: TRBV11-2
cdr3_nt: TGTGCCAGCAGCTTCAACAGGGTTGGATCTGGCCCTGAAGCTTTCTTT
cdr3_aa: CASSFNRVGSGPEAFF

j_call: TRBJ2-1
clone_size: .
d_call: .
v_call: TRBV2
cdr3_nt: TGTGCCAGCAGTGACGTCACAGTGGCCTACAATGAGCAGTTCTTC
cdr3_aa: CASSDVTVAYNEQFF

j_call: TRBJ2-2
clone_size: .
d_call: TRBD2
v_call: TRBV27
cdr3_nt: TGTGCCAGCAGTAAGACTAGCGGGAGTAGCACCGGGGAGCTGTTTTTT
cdr3_aa: CASSKTSGSSTGELFF

j_call: TRBJ2-1
clone_size: .
d_call: .
v_call: TRBV18
cdr3_nt: TGTGCCAGCTCACCACCGGGTGGCGCGGAGTCCTACAATGAGCAGTTCTTC
cdr3_aa: CASSPPGGAESYNEQFF

j_call: TRBJ2-3
clone_size: .
d_call: TRBD2
v_call: TRBV6-6
cdr3_nt: TGTGCCAGCAGTCTGCGGGGGGCAAGCACAGATACGCAGTATTTT
cdr3_aa: CASSLRGASTDTQYF

j_call: TRBJ2-6
clone_size: once
d_call: TRBD1
v_call: TRBV18
cdr3_nt: TGTGCCAGCTCACCAGGGCAGGGGGTCTCTGGGGCCAACGTCCTGACTTTC
cdr3_aa: CASSPGQGVSGANVLTF

j_call: TRBJ1-2
clone_size: few
d_call: TRBD1
v_call: TRBV5-4
cdr3_nt: TGTGCCAGCAGCTTGCCGAACCGGGACAGCTCCTATGGCTACACCTTC
cdr3_aa: CASSLPNRDSSYGYTF

j_call: TRBJ2-2
clone_size: .
d_call: .
v_call: TRBV5-1
cdr3_nt: TGCGCCAGCAGCCAACCTCAGACCGGGGAGCTGTTTTTT
cdr3_aa: CASSQPQTGELFF

j_call: TRBJ2-3
clone_size: .
d_call: .
v_call: TRBV21-1
cdr3_nt: TGTGCCAGCAGCAAAGCTTCCAGGGGGTGTTGCACAGATACGCAGTATTTT
cdr3_aa: CASSKASRGCCTDTQYF

j_call: TRBJ1-6
clone_size: .
d_call: TRBD1
v_call: TRBV7-7
cdr3_nt: TGTGCTAGCAGCTCACAGGGGACCCCAGGAAGCTCCTATAATTCACCCCTCCACTTT
cdr3_aa: CASSSQGTPGSSYNSPLHF

j_call: TRBJ2-7
clone_size: .
d_call: .
v_call: TRBV5-1
cdr3_nt: TGCGCCAGCAGCCCCGAGGCATACGAGCAGTACTTC
cdr3_aa: CASSPEAYEQYF

j_call: TRBJ1-6
clone_size: .
d_call: .
v_call: TRBV7-8
cdr3_nt: TGTGCCAGCAGCTTAGCGGCAGTTAATTCACCCCTCCACTTT
cdr3_aa: CASSLAAVNSPLHF

j_call: TRBJ1-1
clone_size: .
d_call: .
v_call: TRBV18
cdr3_nt: TGTGCCAGCTCACCAAACAGGTTCCCGAACACTGAAGCTTTCTTT
cdr3_aa: CASSPNRFPNTEAFF